This T cell receptor beta chain was recovered during a study of neurological immune-mediated disorders. TCRdb processed the 5' RACE reads anew with MiXCR; each CDR3 protein has one entry. The sample shows over 65,000 distinct CDR3 sequences, 2.5% to 3% of them seen only once. The unsorted libraries were prepared from 2 million PBMCs (stored at -80 C). V lost 5 bases, J lost 1 base, and 5 bases stayed unmatched. CDR3 length: 14 amino acids. Germline-derived CDR1 and CDR2 are DFQATT and SNEGSKA (reference sequence). This clonotype was seen ten or more times. This chain joins TRBV20-1 and TRBJ2-3; 8 bases fit TRBD2. This clonotype originated in a woman aged 30 to 39 with multiple sclerosis. The sequenced sample consisted of PBMCs. Written as DNA, the CDR3 is TGCAGTGCTTCCCCGACTAGCGGCACAGATACGCAGTATTTT. Its translation: CSASPTSGTDTQYF.